This T cell receptor (beta chain) was found in a study of identical twins (dated by TCRdb to 2015 to 2016). For the study in its entirety: TCR alpha and beta repertoires from monozygotic twins, unrelated adults of various ages and cord blood were deep-sequenced to test whether fetal clonotypes persist. To rule out contamination, the twin experiments were replicated at different times with different library preparation protocols. On the study overall, not on this receptor specifically: A weaker excess of twin sharing was found in beta out-of-frame sequences because the signal-to-noise ratio was lowered by fewer shared sequences. Fewer insertions were carried by abundant cord blood beta clonotypes, a similar but weaker trend appeared in young adult naive repertoires, and no such trend appeared in memory repertoires. Invariant T cells such as MAIT and iNKT could partly confound zero-insertion analyses, though diverse VJ usage argued against this for most clonotypes. Out-of-frame TCR alpha sequences shared between twins showed an excess of low generation-probability sequences compared with coincidental sharing between unrelated individuals. Conclusions relied on cross-sectional statistical analysis, since the same donors could not be followed over many years. In monozygotic twins, recombination models systematically underestimated out-of-frame TCR alpha sharing, but the models matched the sharing seen between unrelated individuals.

To prepare the library, 5' RACE was applied. The sequencer listed for this sample is Illumina HiSeq 2000. Template switching added a universal primer binding site, and the final cDNA carried a unique molecular identifier that allowed TCR cDNA molecules to be counted accurately. Specific primers in the conserved constant-segment region were used to synthesize first-strand cDNA for the TCR alpha and beta chains. To control for contamination, every cDNA library carried two barcodes: a SMART-Mk sample barcode plus Illumina barcodes. TruSeq adapter sequences and Illumina sample barcodes were added in two successive PCR steps. TCR alpha and beta cDNA libraries were sequenced on the Illumina HiSeq platform with custom primers. As for how the authors treated the data: Raw reads were processed with MiGEC to extract unique molecular identifiers, and MiXCR was used to determine CDR3 positions. Recombination models were inferred per individual with the repgenHMM and IGoR tools using an EM algorithm. Shared clonotypes were analyzed with the tcR package in R, and sharing was normalized by the product of cloneset sizes. To study raw recombination free of thymic and clonal selection effects, out-of-frame nonproductive sequences were analyzed. TCRdb reworked the public reads: Q25 trimming with fastp, MiXCR clone assembly, productive beta chains retained. Rows matching on CDR3 protein sequence are summarized as one entry with the most common DNA and genes. These V and J calls originate from TCRdb's pipeline instead of the authors' own analysis. Counted in this sample were about 810,000 distinct CDR3 sequences; over 9% of them appeared once. Around 1.6% of the sample is held by the ten biggest clonotypes.

Only healthy Caucasian donors were included. The twin cohort consisted of three pairs of female monozygotic twins, all aged roughly 18 to 30 years. RNA for TCR libraries was isolated from peripheral blood mononuclear cells. The junction shows trimming of 6 bases on V and 2 bases on J, plus 17 bases between the germline ends. The CDR3 runs 15 residues from the cysteine to the phenylalanine. Solely the CDR3 DNA is kept, with 45 bases framed from the first base. CDR1 and CDR2, per the germline V gene (reference sequence), are DFQATT and SNEGSKA. The sample holds a few counts of this clonotype. Its specific antigen is unknown. The input lacks base qualities; no much larger clone sits a single base away. The sample also formed part of further work on yellow fever vaccine responses in identical twins. Looking at the second paper: The authors reported that the T cell response to vaccination in identical twins appeared partly convergent and partly personalized. The study precisely tracked vaccine-responding T cell clones in identical twins.

The TCR comes from a woman aged 18-30 years in good health. Sequencing input: PBMCs. The chain uses TRBV20-1 and TRBJ2-1; TRBD2 could be the D gene, as 6 bases match. The sequence in DNA is TGCAGTGCCCCCCACGGGGGTACCCCCTACAATGAGCAGTTCTTC. It translates to CSAPHGGTPYNEQFF.